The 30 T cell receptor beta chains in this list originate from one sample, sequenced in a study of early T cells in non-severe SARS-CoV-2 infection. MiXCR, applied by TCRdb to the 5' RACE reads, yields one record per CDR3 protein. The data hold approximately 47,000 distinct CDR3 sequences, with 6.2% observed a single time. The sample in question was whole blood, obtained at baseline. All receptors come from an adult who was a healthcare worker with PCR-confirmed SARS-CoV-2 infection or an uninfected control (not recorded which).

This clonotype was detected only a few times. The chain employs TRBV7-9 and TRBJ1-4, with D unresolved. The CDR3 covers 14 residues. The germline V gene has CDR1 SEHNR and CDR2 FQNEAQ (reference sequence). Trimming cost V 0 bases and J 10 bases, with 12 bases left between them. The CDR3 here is CASSLAGPARKLFF. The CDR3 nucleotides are TGTGCCAGCAGCTTAGCCGGCCCCGCGAGAAAACTGTTTTTT.

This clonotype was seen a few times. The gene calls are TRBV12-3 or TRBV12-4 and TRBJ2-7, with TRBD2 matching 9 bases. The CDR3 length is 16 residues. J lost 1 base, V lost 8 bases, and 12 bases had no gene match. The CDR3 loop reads CASASGTSGQSYEQYF. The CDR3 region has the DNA TGTGCCAGCGCCTCTGGAACTAGCGGGCAGTCCTACGAGCAGTACTTC.

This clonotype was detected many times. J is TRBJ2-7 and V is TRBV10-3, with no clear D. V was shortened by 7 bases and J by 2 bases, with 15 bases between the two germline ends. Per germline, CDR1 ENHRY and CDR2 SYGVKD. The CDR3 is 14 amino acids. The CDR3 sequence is CAIMSRALPYEQYF. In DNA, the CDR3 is TGTGCCATCATGTCACGCGCTCTACCCTACGAGCAGTACTTC.

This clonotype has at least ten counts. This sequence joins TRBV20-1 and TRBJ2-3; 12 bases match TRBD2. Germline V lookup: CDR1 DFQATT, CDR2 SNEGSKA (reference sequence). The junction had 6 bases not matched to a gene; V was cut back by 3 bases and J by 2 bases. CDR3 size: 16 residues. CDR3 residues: CSASGASGRDTDTQYF. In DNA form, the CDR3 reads TGCAGTGCTAGTGGCGCTAGCGGGAGGGACACAGATACGCAGTATTTT.

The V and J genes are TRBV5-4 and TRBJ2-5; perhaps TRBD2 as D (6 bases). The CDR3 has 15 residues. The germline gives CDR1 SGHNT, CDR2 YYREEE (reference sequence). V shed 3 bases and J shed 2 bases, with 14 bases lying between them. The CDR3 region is CASSSRTGVQETQYF. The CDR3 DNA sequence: TGTGCCAGCAGCTCGAGGACGGGGGTACAAGAGACCCAGTACTTC.

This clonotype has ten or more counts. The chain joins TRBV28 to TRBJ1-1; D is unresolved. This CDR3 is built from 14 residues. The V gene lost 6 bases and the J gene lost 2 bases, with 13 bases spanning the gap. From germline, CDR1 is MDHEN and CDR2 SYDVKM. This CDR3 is CASRPRPVNTEAFF. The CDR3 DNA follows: TGTGCCAGCAGACCTCGACCCGTAAACACTGAAGCTTTCTTT.

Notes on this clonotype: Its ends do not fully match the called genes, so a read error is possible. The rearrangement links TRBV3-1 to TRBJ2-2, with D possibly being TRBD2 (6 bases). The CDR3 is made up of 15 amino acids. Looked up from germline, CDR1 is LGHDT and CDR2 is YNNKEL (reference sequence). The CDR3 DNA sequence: TGTGCCAGCAGCCAAGGCAGGGAGAGGAACGGGGGGCTGTTTTTT. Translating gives CASSQGRERNGGLFF.

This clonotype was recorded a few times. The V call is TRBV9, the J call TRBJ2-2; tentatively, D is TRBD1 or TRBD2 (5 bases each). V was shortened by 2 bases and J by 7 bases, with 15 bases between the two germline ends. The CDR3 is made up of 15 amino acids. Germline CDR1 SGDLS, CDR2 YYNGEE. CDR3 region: CASSVGLGVGGELFF. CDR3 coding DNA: TGTGCCAGCAGCGTCGGACTGGGGGTCGGCGGGGAGCTGTTTTTT. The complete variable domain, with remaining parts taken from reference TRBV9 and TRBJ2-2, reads DSGVTQTPKHLITATGQRVTLRCSPRSGDLSVYWYQQSLDQGLQFLIQYYNGEERAKGNILERFSAQQFPDLHSELNLSSLELGDSALYFCASSVGLGVGGELFFGEGSRLTVL.

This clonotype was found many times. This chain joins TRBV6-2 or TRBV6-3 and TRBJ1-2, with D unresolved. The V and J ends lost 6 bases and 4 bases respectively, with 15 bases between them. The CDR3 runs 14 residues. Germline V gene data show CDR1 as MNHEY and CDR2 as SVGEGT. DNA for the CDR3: TGTGCCAGCAGCCAGGACGGGGTCGCCTATGGCTACACCTTC. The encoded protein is CASSQDGVAYGYTF.

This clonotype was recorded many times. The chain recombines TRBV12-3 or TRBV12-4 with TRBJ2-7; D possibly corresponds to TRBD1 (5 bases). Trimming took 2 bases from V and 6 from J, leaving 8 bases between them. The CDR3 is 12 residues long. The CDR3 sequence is CASSLSGIEQYF. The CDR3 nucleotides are TGTGCCAGCAGTTTATCAGGGATCGAGCAGTACTTC.

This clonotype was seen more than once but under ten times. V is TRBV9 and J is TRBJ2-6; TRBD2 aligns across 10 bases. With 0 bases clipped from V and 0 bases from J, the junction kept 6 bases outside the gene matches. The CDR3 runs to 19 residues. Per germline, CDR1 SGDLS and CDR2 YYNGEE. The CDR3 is CASSVGLAGLSSGANVLTF. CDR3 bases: TGTGCCAGCAGCGTAGGACTAGCGGGCCTCTCCTCTGGGGCCAACGTCCTGACTTTC.

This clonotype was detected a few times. The CDR3 protein is CASSLDRGLAAEQYF. The CDR3 nucleotides are TGTGCCAGCAGCTTAGACCGGGGACTAGCGGCGGAGCAGTACTTC. The chain is built from TRBV7-2 and TRBJ2-7, with 11 bases lining up with TRBD2. This CDR3 comprises 15 residues. Germline assignment: CDR1 SGHTA and CDR2 FQGNSA. V shed 1 base, J shed 7 bases, and the junction held 6 bases outside the gene matches.

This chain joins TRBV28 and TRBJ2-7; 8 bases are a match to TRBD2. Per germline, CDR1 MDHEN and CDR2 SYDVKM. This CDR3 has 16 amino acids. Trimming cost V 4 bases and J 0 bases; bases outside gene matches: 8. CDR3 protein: CASSSLAGKFSYEQYF. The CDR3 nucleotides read TGTGCCAGCAGTTCCCTAGCGGGTAAATTCTCCTACGAGCAGTACTTC.

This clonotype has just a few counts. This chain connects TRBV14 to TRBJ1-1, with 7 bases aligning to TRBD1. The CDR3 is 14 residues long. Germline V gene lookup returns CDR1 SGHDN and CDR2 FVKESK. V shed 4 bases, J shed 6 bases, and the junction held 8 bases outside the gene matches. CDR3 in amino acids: CASSRRQGLAEAFF. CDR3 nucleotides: TGTGCCAGCAGCCGACGACAGGGATTGGCTGAAGCTTTCTTT.

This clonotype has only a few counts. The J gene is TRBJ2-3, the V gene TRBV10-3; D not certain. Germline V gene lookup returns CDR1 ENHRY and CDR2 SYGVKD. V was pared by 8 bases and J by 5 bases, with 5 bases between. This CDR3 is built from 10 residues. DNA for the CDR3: TGTGCCATCGGTGTAGATACGCAGTATTTT. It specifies CAIGVDTQYF.

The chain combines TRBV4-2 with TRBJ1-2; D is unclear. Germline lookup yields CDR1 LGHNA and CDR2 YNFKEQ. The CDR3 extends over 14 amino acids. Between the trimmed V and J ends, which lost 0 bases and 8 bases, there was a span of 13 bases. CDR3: CASSQELASGGYTF. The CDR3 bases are TGTGCCAGCAGCCAAGAGCTGGCCTCGGGAGGCTACACCTTC.

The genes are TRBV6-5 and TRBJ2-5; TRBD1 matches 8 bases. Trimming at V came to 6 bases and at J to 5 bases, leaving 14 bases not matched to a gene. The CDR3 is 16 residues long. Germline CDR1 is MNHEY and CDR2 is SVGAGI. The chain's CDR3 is CASSVKTGTGIETQYF. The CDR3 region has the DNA TGTGCCAGCAGCGTCAAAACCGGGACAGGTATCGAGACCCAGTACTTC.

The CDR3 loop reads CASRSGTHNQPQHF. In nucleotides, the CDR3 is TGTGCCAGCAGGTCAGGGACCCACAATCAGCCCCAGCATTTT. V usage is TRBV12-3 or TRBV12-4 and J usage is TRBJ1-5; tentative D call: TRBD1 (5 bases). This CDR3 is 14 amino acids long. V was shortened by 6 bases and J by 3 bases, with 12 bases between the two germline ends.

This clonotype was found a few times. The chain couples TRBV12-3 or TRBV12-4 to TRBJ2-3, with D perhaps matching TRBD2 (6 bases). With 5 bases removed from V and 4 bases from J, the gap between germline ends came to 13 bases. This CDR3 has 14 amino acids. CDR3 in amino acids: CASSPPGTADTQYF. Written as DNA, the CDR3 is TGTGCCAGCAGTCCCCCGGGGACTGCAGATACGCAGTATTTT.

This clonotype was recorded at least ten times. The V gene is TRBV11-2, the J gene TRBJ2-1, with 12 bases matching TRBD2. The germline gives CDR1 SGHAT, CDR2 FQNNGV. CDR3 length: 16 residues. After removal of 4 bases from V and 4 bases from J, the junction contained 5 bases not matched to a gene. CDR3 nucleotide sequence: TGTGCCAGCAGCTCCTCACTAGCGGGAGGATACAATGAGCAGTTCTTC. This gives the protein CASSSSLAGGYNEQFF.

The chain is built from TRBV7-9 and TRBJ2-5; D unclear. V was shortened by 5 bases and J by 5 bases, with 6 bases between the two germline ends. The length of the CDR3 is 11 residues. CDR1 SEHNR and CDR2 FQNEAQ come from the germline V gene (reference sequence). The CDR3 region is CASSPAETQYF. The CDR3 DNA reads TGTGCCAGCAGCCCGGCCGAGACCCAGTACTTC.

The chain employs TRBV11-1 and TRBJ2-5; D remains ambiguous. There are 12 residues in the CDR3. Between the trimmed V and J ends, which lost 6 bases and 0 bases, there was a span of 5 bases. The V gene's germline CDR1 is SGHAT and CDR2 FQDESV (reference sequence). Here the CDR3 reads CASSLYQETQYF. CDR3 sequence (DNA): TGTGCCAGCAGTTTATACCAAGAGACCCAGTACTTC. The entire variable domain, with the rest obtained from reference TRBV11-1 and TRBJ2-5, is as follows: EAEVAQSPRYKITEKSQAVAFWCDPISGHATLYWYRQILGQGPELLVQFQDESVVDDSQLPKDRFSAERLKGVDSTLKIQPAELGDSAMYLCASSLYQETQYFGPGTRLLVL.

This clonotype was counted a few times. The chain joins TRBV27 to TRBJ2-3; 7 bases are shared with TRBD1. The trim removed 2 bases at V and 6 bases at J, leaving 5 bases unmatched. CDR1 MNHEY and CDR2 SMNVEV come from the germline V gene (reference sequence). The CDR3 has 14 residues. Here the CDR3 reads CASSLGGRGDTQYF. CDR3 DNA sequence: TGTGCCAGCAGTTTAGGGGGCAGGGGGGATACGCAGTATTTT.

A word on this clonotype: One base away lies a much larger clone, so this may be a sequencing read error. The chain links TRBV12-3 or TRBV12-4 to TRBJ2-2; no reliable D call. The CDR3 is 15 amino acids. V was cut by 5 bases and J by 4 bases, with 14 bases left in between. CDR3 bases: TGTGCCAGCAGTCCTTTGAGGACGAGCACCGGGGAGCTGTTTTTT. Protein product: CASSPLRTSTGELFF.

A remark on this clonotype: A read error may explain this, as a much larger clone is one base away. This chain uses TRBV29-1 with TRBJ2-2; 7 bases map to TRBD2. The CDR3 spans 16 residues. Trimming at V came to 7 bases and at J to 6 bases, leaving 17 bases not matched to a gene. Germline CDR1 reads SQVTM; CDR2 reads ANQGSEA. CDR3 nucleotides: TGCAGCGCGCGGGTTGGTGGCGGGAGTATGGCCGGGGAGCTGTTTTTT. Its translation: CSARVGGGSMAGELFF.

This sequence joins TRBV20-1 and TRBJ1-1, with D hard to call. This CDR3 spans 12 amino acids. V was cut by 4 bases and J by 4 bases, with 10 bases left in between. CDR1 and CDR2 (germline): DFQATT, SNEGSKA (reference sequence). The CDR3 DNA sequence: TGCAGTGCTAAAATCCCAGGCACTGAAGCTTTCTTT. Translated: CSAKIPGTEAFF.

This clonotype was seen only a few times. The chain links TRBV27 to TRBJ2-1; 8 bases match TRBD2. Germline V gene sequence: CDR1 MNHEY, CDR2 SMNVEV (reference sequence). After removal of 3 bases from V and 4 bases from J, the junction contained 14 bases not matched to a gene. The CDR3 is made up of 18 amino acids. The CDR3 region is CASSFLTPGGGTYNEQFF. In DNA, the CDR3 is TGTGCCAGCAGTTTCCTCACCCCGGGCGGGGGGACGTACAATGAGCAGTTCTTC.

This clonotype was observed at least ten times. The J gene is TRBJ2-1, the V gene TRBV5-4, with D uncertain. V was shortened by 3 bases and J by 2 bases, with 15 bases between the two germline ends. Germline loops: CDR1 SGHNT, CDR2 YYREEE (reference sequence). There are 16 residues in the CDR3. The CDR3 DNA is TGTGCCAGCAGCTCCAATCGAGGTGGACCCTACAATGAGCAGTTCTTC. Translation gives CASSSNRGGPYNEQFF. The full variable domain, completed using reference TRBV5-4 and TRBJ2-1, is ETGVTQSPTHLIKTRGQQVTLRCSSQSGHNTVSWYQQALGQGPQFIFQYYREEENGRGNFPPRFSGLQFPNYSSELNVNALELDDSALYLCASSSNRGGPYNEQFFGPGTRLTVL.

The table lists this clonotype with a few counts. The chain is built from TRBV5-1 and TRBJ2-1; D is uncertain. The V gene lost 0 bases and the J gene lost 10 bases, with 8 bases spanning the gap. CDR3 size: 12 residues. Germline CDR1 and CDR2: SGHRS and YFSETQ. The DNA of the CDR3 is TGCGCCAGCAGCTTGGGGAAAAGGGAGCAGTTCTTC. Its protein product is CASSLGKREQFF.

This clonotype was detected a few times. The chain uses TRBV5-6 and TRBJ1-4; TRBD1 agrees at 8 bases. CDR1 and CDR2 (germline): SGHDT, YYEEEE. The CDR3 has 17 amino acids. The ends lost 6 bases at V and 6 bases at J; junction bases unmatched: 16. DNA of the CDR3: TGTGCCAGCACCCCGTGGGGAACACAGGGGGAGGATGAAAAACTGTTTTTT. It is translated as CASTPWGTQGEDEKLFF.